This TCR beta chain comes out of a study of shared clonotypes between healthy human individuals. TCRdb keeps only in-frame clones here, not all; method: immunoSEQ multiplex PCR. The table includes about 2 million clones, approximately 94% detected once. Positively selected for CCR7, the CD45RO-negative cells used as naive CD8 cells excluded terminally differentiated effector memory CD45RA+ cells. Points from the study as a whole: Rarefaction showed that sequencing of sorted subsets was incomplete (despite large depth).

In the case of this clone: The target antigen is unknown.

This CDR3 is built from 12 residues. Looked up from germline, CDR1 is SGHTS and CDR2 is YDEGEE. J was trimmed by 6 bases and V by 4 bases; bases with no gene match: 0. The clonotype originates from a man aged 18-30 years in good health. Sequenced material: naive CD8+ T cells sorted from blood. The V call is TRBV5-8, the J call TRBJ1-2; 10 bases map to TRBD1. This CDR3 is CASSGTGDGYTF. The DNA for the CDR3 is TGTGCCAGCAGCGGGACAGGGGATGGCTACACCTTC.